This T cell receptor beta chain was captured in a study of T cell responses to AZD1222 COVID-19 vaccine. Points from the study as a whole: Donor demographics were predominantly white British with a female majority; clonal diversity may be underestimated. Seropositive at baseline were only 5 or 6 AZD1222 recipients. There were repertoire samples only from the period after the peak T cell response.

As to this clone: The antigen remains unidentified.

Assay: immunoSEQ multiplex PCR; the TCRdb copy retains only in-frame clones and omits some. Of 140,000 to 150,000 clones in the sample, about 94% were seen once. The CDR3 has 13 residues. V shed 7 bases, J shed 6 bases, and the junction held 8 bases outside the gene matches. Germline loops: CDR1 SQVTM, CDR2 ANQGSEA. The sample here was peripheral blood, taken on day 0 of AZD1222 vaccination. The V and J genes are TRBV29-1 and TRBJ2-1; the match to TRBD1 covers 8 bases. This sequence originates from an adult in good health. Here the CDR3 reads CSARPTGGNEQFF. The CDR3, as DNA: TGCAGCGCGCGTCCTACAGGGGGCAATGAGCAGTTCTTC.